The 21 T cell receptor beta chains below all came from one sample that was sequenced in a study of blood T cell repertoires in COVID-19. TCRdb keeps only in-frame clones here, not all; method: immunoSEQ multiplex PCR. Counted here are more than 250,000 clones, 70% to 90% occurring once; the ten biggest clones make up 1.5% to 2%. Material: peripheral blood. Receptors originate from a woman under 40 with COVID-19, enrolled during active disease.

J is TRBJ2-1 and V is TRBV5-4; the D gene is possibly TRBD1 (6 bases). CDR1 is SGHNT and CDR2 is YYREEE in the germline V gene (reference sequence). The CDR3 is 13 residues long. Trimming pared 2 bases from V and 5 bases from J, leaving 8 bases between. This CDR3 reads CASSFPGDNEQFF. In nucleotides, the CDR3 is TGTGCCAGCAGCTTCCCAGGGGACAATGAGCAGTTCTTC.

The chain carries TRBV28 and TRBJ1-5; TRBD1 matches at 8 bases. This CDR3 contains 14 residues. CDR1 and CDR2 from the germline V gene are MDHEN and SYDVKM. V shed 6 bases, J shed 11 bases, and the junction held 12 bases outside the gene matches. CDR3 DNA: TGTGCCAGCAGGCCCGGACAGGGAGGTTGGTCCCAGCATTTT. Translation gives CASRPGQGGWSQHF.

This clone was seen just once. CDR3 residues: CASRLTQGRANEKLFF. In DNA, the CDR3 is TGCGCCAGCAGACTAACTCAGGGGAGGGCAAATGAAAAACTGTTTTTT. V and J are TRBV5-1 and TRBJ1-4, with D possibly TRBD1 on 6 matching bases. The CDR3 is 16 residues long. V lost 5 bases and J 5 bases, leaving 19 bases between the germline ends. CDR1 and CDR2 from the germline V gene are SGHRS and YFSETQ.

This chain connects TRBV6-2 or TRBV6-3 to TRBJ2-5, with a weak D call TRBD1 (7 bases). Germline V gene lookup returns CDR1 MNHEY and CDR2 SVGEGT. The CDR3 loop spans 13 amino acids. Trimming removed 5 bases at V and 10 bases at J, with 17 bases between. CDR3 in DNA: TGTGCCAGCAGTCCCTCTATCAGGGGGGACCAGTACTTC. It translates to CASSPSIRGDQYF.

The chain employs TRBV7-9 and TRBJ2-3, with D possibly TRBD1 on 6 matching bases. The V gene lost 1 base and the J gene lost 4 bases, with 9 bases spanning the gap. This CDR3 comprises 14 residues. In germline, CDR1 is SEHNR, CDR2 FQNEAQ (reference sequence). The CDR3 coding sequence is TGTGCCAGCAGCTTAGGCAGGGGCCCAGATACGCAGTATTTT. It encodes CASSLGRGPDTQYF.

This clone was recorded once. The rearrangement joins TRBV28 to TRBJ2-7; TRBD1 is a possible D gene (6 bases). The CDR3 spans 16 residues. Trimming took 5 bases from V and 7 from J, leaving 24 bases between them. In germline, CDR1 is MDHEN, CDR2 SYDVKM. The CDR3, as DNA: TGTGCCAGCAGTAGTCCCAGGGGTTCCCCCTCTGGGGAGCAGTACGTC. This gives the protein CASSSPRGSPSGEQYV.

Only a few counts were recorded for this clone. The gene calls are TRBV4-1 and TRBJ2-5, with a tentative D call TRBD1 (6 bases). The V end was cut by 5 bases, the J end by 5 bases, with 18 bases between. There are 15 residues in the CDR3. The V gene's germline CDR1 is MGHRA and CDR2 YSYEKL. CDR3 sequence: CASSYNRVSGETQYF. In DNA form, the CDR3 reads TGCGCCAGCAGCTATAACAGGGTATCCGGGGAGACCCAGTACTTC.

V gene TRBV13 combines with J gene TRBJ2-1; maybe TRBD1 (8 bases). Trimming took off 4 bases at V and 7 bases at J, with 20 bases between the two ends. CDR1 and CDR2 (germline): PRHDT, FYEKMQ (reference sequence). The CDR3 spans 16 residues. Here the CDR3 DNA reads TGTGCCAGCAGCTCCTATACAGGGGGGGTTTTGAATGAGCAGTTCTTC. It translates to CASSSYTGGVLNEQFF.

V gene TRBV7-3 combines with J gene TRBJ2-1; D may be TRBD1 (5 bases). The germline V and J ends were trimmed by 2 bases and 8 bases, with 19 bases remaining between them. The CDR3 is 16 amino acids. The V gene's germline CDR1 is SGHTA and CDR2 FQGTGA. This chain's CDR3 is CASSLQAGLAVDEQFF. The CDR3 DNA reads TGTGCCAGCAGCTTACAGGCAGGGTTAGCAGTGGATGAGCAGTTCTTC.

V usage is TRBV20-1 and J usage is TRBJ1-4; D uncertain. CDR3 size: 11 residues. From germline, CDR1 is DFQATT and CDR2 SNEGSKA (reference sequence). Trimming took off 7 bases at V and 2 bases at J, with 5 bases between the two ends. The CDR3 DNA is TGCAGTGGTCGGACTAATGAAAAACTGTTTTTT. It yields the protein CSGRTNEKLFF.

CDR3: CASSLSRQGRNQPQHF. The CDR3 bases are TGTGCCAGCAGTTTATCTCGGCAGGGCCGCAATCAGCCCCAGCATTTT. The gene calls are TRBV27 and TRBJ1-5; D might be TRBD1 (5 bases). Germline values: CDR1 MNHEY, CDR2 SMNVEV (reference sequence). This CDR3 region has 16 residues. V was trimmed by 0 bases and J by 2 bases, leaving 11 bases between them.

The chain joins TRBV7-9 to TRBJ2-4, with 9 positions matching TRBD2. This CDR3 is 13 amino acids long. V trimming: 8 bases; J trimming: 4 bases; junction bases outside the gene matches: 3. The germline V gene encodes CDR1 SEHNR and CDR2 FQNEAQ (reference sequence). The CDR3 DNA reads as TGTGCCAGCCAGACTAGCGGAAAAAACATTCAGTACTTC. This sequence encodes CASQTSGKNIQYF. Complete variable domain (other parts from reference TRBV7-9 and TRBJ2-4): DTGVSQNPRHKITKRGQNVTFRCDPISEHNRLYWYRQTLGQGPEFLTYFQNEAQLEKSRLLSDRFSAERPKGSFSTLEIQRTEQGDSAMYLCASQTSGKNIQYFGAGTRLSVL.

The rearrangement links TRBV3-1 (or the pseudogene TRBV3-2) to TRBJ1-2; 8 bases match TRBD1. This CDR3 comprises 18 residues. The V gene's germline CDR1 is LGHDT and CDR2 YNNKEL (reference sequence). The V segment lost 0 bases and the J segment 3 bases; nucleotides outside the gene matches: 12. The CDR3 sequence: CASSQDKPGGVYYYGYTF. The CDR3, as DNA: TGTGCCAGCAGCCAAGATAAACCAGGGGGCGTCTACTACTATGGCTACACCTTC.

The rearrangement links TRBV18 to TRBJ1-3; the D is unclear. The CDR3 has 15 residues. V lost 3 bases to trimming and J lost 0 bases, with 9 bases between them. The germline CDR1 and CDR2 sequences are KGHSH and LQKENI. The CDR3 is CASSPTGGSGNTIYF. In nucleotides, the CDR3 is TGTGCCAGCTCACCGACGGGAGGCTCTGGAAACACCATATATTTT.

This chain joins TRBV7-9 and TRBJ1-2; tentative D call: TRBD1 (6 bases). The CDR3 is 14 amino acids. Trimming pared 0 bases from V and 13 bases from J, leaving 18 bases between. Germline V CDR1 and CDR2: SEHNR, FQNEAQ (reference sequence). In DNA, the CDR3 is TGTGCCAGCAGCTTAGCGACAGGACTCCCCCGTGCCACCTTC. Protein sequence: CASSLATGLPRATF.

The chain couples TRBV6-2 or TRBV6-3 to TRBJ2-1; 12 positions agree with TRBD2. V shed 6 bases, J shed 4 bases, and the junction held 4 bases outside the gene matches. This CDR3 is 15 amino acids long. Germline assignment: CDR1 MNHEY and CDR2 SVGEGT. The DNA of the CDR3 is TGTGCCAGCAGCCCTAGCGGGGGGGTTTACAATGAGCAGTTCTTC. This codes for CASSPSGGVYNEQFF.

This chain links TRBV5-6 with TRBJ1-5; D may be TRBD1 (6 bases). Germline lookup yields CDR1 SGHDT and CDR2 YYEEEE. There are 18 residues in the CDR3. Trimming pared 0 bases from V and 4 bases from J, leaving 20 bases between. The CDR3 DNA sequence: TGTGCCAGCAGCTTGGAATTCTCAGGGGTGGTTGGGAATCAGCCCCAGCATTTT. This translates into CASSLEFSGVVGNQPQHF.

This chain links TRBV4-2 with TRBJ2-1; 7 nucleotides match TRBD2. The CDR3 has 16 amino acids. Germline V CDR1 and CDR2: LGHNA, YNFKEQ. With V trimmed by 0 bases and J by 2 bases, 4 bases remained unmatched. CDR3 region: CASSQDGAGAYNEQFF. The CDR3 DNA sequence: TGTGCCAGCAGCCAAGATGGGGCGGGGGCCTACAATGAGCAGTTCTTC.

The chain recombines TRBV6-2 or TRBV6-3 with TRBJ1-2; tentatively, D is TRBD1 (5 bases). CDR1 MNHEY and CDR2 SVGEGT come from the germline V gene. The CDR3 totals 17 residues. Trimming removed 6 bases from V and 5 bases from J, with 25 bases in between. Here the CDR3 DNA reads TGTGCCAGCAGCCGATACACGGGCGAAGACAGCCAATATGGCTACACCTTC. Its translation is CASSRYTGEDSQYGYTF.

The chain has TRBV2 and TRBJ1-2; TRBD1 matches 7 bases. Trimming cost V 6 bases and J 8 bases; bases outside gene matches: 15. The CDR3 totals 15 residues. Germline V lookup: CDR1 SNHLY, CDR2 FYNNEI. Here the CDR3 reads CASSANPGQLRGYTF. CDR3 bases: TGTGCCAGCAGCGCGAACCCGGGACAGCTTCGGGGCTACACCTTC.

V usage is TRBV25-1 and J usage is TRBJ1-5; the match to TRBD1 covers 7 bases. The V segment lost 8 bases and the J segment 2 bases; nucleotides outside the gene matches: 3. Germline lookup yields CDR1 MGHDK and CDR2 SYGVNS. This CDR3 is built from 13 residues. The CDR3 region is CASRGQGNQPQHF. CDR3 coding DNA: TGTGCCAGCCGAGGACAGGGCAATCAGCCCCAGCATTTT.